This T cell receptor beta chain was obtained from a study of cytomegalovirus exposure and HLA in healthy donors. Study findings and constraints: HLA alleles showed associations with 16,951 TCR beta sequences in a later analysis, at a 0.05 false discovery rate.

Per the germline V gene, CDR1 is SNHLY and CDR2 is FYNNEI. This CDR3 is built from 14 residues. Vbeta (60) and Jbeta (13) primers were used in the PCR. The assay was immunoSEQ multiplex PCR, and TCRdb's table has in-frame clones only and misses some. This repertoire shows 210,000 or so clones, roughly four fifths found once; its top ten account for about 0.6%. Concerning this clone: Its cognate antigen is unknown.

Sequenced input: PBMCs. The genes are TRBV2 and TRBJ2-3; TRBD1 aligns across 7 bases. The clonotype originates from a woman aged 40-49 years in good health and CMV-seronegative. CDR3 DNA: TGTGCTAACGTTGGGACAGCGAGCACAGATACGCAGTATTTT. Translating gives CANVGTASTDTQYF.